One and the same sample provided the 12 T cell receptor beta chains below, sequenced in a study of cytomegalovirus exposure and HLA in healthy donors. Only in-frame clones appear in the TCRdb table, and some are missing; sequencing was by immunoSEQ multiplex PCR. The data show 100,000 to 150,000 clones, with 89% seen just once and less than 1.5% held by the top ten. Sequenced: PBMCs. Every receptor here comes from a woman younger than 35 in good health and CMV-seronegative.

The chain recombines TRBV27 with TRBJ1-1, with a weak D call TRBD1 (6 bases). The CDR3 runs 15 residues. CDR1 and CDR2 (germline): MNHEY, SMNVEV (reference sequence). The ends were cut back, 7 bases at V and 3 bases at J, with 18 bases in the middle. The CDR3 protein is CASIAWGRGDTEAFF. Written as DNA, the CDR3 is TGTGCCAGCATAGCGTGGGGGCGCGGAGACACTGAAGCTTTCTTT.

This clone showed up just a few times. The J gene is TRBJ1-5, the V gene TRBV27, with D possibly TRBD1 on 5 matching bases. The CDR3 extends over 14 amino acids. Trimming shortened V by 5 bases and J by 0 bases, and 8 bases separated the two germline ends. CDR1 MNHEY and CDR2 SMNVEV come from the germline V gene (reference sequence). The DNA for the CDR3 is TGTGCCAGCAGTAACAGGTATAGCAATCAGCCCCAGCATTTT. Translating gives CASSNRYSNQPQHF.

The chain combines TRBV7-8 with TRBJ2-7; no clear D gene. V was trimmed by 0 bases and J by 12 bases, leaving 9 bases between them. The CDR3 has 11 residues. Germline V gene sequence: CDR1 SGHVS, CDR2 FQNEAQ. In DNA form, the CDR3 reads TGTGCCAGCAGCTTAGCTTCAGGATTGTACTTC. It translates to CASSLASGLYF.

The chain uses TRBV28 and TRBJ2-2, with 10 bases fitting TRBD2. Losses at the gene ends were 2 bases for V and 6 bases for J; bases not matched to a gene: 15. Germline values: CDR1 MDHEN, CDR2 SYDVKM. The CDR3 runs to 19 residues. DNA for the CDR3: TGTGCCAGCAGTTTACCCCGATCTGAAGCGGGGGGGCCCCCCGGGGAGCTGTTTTTT. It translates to CASSLPRSEAGGPPGELFF.

Written as DNA, the CDR3 is TGTGCCAGTAAAGTGCGGCCCCAGCTTGAAGCTTTCTTT. Translating gives CASKVRPQLEAFF. The chain combines TRBV19 with TRBJ1-1; no reliable D call. With 7 bases removed from V and 7 bases from J, the gap between germline ends came to 16 bases. Per germline, CDR1 LNHDA and CDR2 SQIVND (reference sequence). The CDR3 is 13 amino acids.

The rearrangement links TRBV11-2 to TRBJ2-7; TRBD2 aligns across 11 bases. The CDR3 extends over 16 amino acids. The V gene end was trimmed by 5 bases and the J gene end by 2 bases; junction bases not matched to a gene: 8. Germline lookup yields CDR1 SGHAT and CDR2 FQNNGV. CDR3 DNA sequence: TGTGCCAGCAGCGGCCCCGGGACTAGCGGCGCCTACGAGCAGTACTTC. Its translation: CASSGPGTSGAYEQYF. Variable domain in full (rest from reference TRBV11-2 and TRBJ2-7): EAGVAQSPRYKIIEKRQSVAFWCNPISGHATLYWYQQILGQGPKLLIQFQNNGVVDDSQLPKDRFSAERLKGVDSTLKIQPAKLEDSAVYLCASSGPGTSGAYEQYFGPGTRLTVT.

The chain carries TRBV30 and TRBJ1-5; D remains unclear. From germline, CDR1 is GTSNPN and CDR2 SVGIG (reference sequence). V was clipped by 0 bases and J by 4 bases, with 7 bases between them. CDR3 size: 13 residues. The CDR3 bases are TGTGCCTGGAGTGTTTCAACTAATCAGCCCCAGCATTTT. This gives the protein CAWSVSTNQPQHF.

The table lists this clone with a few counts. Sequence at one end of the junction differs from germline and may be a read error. The CDR3 nucleotides are TGTGCCACCAGCAGAGCTAGCTATCAGCCCCAGCATTTT. Translation gives CATSRASYQPQHF. This sequence joins TRBV15 and TRBJ1-5; no reliable D call. The CDR3 contains 13 residues. CDR1 and CDR2 (germline): LNHNV, YYDKDF (reference sequence).

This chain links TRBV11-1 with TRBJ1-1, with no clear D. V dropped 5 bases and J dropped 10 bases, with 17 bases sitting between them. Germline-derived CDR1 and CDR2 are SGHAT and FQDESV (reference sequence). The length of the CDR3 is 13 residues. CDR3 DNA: TGTGCCAGCAGCCCGGCGGGCGGCACGGGAGCTTTCTTT. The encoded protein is CASSPAGGTGAFF.

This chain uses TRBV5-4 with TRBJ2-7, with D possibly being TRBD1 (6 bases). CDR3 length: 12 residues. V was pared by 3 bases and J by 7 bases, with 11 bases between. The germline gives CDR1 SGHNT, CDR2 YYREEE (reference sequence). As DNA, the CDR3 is TGTGCCAGCAGCTGGGACACACGGGAGCAGTACTTC. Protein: CASSWDTREQYF.

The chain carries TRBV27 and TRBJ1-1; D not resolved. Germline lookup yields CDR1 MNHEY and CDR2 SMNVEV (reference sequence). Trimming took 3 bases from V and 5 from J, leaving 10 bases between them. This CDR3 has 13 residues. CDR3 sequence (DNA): TGTGCCAGCAGTTTTGGATCGGGAACTGAAGCTTTCTTT. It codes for CASSFGSGTEAFF.

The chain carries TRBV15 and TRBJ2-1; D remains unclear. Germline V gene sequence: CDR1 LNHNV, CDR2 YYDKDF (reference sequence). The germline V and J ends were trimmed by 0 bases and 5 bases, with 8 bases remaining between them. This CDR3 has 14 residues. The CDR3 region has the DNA TGTGCCACCAGCAGAGATTTCGCGGACAATGAGCAGTTCTTC. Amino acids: CATSRDFADNEQFF. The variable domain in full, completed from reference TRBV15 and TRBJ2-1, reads DAMVIQNPRYQVTQFGKPVTLSCSQTLNHNVMYWYQQKSSQAPKLLFHYYDKDFNNEADTPDNFQSRRPNTSFCFLDIRSPGLGDTAMYLCATSRDFADNEQFFGPGTRLTVL.